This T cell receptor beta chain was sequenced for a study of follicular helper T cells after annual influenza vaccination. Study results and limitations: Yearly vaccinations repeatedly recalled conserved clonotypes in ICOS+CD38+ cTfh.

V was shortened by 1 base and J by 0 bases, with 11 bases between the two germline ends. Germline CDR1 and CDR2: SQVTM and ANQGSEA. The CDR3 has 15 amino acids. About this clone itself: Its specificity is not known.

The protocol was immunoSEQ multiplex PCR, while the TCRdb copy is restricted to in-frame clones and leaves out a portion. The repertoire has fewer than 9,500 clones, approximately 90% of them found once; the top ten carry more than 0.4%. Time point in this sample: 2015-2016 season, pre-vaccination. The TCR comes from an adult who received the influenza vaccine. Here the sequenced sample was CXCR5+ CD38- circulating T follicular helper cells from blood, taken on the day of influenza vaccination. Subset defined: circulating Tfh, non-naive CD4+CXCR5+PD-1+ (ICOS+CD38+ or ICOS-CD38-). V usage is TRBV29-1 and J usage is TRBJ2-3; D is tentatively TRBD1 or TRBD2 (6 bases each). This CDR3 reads CSVEGQGTSTDTQYF. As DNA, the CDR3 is TGCAGCGTTGAAGGGCAGGGGACTAGCACAGATACGCAGTATTTT.